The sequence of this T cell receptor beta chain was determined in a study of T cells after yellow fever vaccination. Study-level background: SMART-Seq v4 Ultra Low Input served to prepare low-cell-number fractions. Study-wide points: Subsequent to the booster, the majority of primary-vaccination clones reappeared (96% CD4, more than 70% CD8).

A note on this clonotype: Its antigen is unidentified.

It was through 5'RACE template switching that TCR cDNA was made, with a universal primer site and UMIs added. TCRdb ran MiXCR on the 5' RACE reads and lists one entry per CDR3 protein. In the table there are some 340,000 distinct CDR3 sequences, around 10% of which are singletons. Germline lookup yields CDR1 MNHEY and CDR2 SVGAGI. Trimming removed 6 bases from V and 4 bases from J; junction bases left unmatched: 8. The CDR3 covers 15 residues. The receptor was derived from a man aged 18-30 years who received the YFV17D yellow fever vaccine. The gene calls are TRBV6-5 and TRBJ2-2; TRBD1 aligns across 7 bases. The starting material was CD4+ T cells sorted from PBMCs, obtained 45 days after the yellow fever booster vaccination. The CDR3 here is CASRRTGSLTGELFF. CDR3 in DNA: TGTGCCAGCAGAAGGACAGGCAGCCTCACCGGGGAGCTGTTTTTT.